The 20 T cell receptor beta chains below all came from one sample that was sequenced in a study of post-analysis software for immune sequencing data. Study conclusions and caveats: The study found TRBV5-6, TRBV5-1 and TRBV20-1 among five or six TRBV segments more frequent in patients than controls.

Researchers reported that TCR beta cDNA libraries carried unique molecular identifiers. TCRdb processed the PCR reads anew with MiXCR; each CDR3 protein has one entry. The data show roughly 700,000 distinct CDR3 sequences, just under 30% seen once. For these receptors, no antigen is known. The sample was blood. The receptors originated from a girl aged 10-17 years with multiple sclerosis.

This clonotype was counted a few times. The chain couples TRBV28 to TRBJ2-5; D possibly uses TRBD1 or TRBD2 (6 bases each). The end of the DNA aligns better with TRBJ2-7, so the J call may be wrong. The germline V gene encodes CDR1 MDHEN and CDR2 SYDVKM. The CDR3 is 16 residues long. The CDR3 DNA is TGTGCCAGCAGCTCCCCAAGTGGAGGGGGGAGCTACGAGCAGTACTTC. This gives the protein CASSSPSGGGSYEQYF.

The gene calls are TRBV6-1 and TRBJ2-4; tentative D call: TRBD1 (5 bases). The J call may be in error: the DNA end matches TRBJ2-7 better. The CDR3 has 14 residues. The V gene's germline CDR1 is MNHNS and CDR2 SASEGT. The CDR3 loop is CASSEAGQVSEQYF. CDR3 in DNA: TGTGCCAGCAGTGAAGCGGGGCAGGTCAGCGAGCAGTACTTC.

DNA for the CDR3: TGCAGCGACGCGACAGGGTGGGGCGGGAGTAGTAGGACAGATACGCAGTATTTT. This translates into CSDATGWGGSSRTDTQYF. This sequence joins TRBV29-1 and TRBJ2-3; D tentatively fits TRBD1 or TRBD2 (7 bases each). CDR1 and CDR2 from the germline V gene are SQVTM and ANQGSEA. CDR3 length: 18 residues. V was shortened by 7 bases and J by 3 bases, with 29 bases between the two germline ends.

The rearrangement uses TRBV20-1 and TRBJ2-6; TRBD1 matches at 12 bases. The ends lost 8 bases at V and 4 bases at J; junction bases unmatched: 6. The germline gives CDR1 DFQATT, CDR2 SNEGSKA (reference sequence). CDR3 size: 15 residues. Written as DNA, the CDR3 is TGCAGTCCACGGGGACAGGGGGCCGGGGCCAACGTCCTGACTTTC. Amino acids: CSPRGQGAGANVLTF.

This clonotype was found once. This chain links TRBV7-2 with TRBJ2-5; 12 nucleotides align to TRBD2. Germline values: CDR1 SGHTA, CDR2 FQGNSA. V lost 1 base, J lost 11 bases, and 11 bases stayed unmatched. The CDR3 spans 16 residues. CDR3: CASSLVGLAGTNEQYF. CDR3 bases: TGTGCCAGCAGCTTAGTCGGACTAGCGGGGACTAATGAGCAGTACTTC.

This chain joins TRBV12-3 or TRBV12-4 and TRBJ2-4; weak D call: TRBD1 (6 bases). The CDR3 runs to 16 residues. V dropped 5 bases and J dropped 1 base, with 15 bases sitting between them. The CDR3: CASSPTGNLAKNIQYF. CDR3 bases: TGTGCCAGCAGTCCTACAGGGAATTTGGCCAAAAACATTCAGTACTTC.

The rearrangement links TRBV7-7 to TRBJ2-6, with TRBD2 matching 12 bases. This CDR3 region has 19 residues. With 5 bases clipped from V and 3 bases from J, the junction kept 11 bases outside the gene matches. Germline values: CDR1 SSHAT, CDR2 FNYEAQ (reference sequence). The CDR3 nucleotides read TGTGCCAGCAGCCCTCTAGCGGGAGGGATTAGACTTGGGGCCAACGTCCTGACTTTC. Translation gives CASSPLAGGIRLGANVLTF.

This clonotype was seen at least ten times. This chain joins TRBV29-1 and TRBJ2-5; D is undetermined. CDR3 size: 11 residues. Germline V CDR1 and CDR2: SQVTM, ANQGSEA. Trimming pared 7 bases from V and 5 bases from J, leaving 11 bases between. CDR3 protein: CSADLQETQYF. Written as DNA, the CDR3 is TGCAGCGCGGACCTCCAGGAGACCCAGTACTTC.

This clonotype showed up just a few times. The V gene is TRBV7-6, the J gene TRBJ1-1, with D possibly TRBD1 on 5 matching bases. CDR1 is SGHVS, CDR2 FNYEAQ, per germline. CDR3 length equals 13 residues. Trimming shortened V by 3 bases and J by 8 bases, and 13 bases separated the two germline ends. The DNA for the CDR3 is TGTGCCAGCAGCTTTTATGAGGGGTCAGAAGCTTTCTTT. Translating it yields CASSFYEGSEAFF.

This clonotype was detected only a few times. The chain combines TRBV20-1 with TRBJ2-3; D unclear. Germline V gene data show CDR1 as DFQATT and CDR2 as SNEGSKA (reference sequence). V was shortened by 5 bases and J by 2 bases, with 14 bases between the two germline ends. CDR3 length equals 14 residues. The CDR3 DNA reads TGCAGTGCTCGTCGGAGAGCCTCCACAGATACGCAGTATTTT. It encodes CSARRRASTDTQYF.

This sequence joins TRBV20-1 and TRBJ2-3; 13 bases fit TRBD2. In germline, CDR1 is DFQATT, CDR2 SNEGSKA (reference sequence). The J segment lost 6 bases and the V segment lost 5 bases, leaving 8 bases of the junction unmatched. The length of the CDR3 is 15 residues. The CDR3 here is CSAPGTSGIGDTQYF. CDR3 nucleotide sequence: TGCAGTGCTCCCGGGACTAGCGGGATAGGTGATACGCAGTATTTT.

This chain joins TRBV7-8 and TRBJ1-5; the D is unclear. The CDR3 sequence is 18 residues long. The V end lost 4 bases, the J end lost 2 bases, and 21 bases lay between the germline ends. Per germline, CDR1 SGHVS and CDR2 FQNEAQ. In DNA, the CDR3 is TGTGCCAGCAGCTCCCCCGGGTGGGATCTCTCAGGCAATCAGCCCCAGCATTTT. Protein product: CASSSPGWDLSGNQPQHF.

This clonotype was seen a few times. The chain has TRBV18 and TRBJ2-3, with a tentative D call TRBD2 (6 bases). V was trimmed by 6 bases and J by 0 bases, leaving 16 bases between them. This CDR3 comprises 16 residues. The germline gives CDR1 KGHSH, CDR2 LQKENI. In DNA, the CDR3 is TGTGCCAGCTCCCCCGATCTAGCGACTAGCACAGATACGCAGTATTTT. Amino acid sequence: CASSPDLATSTDTQYF. Variable domain in full (rest from reference TRBV18 and TRBJ2-3): NAGVMQNPRHLVRRRGQEARLRCSPMKGHSHVYWYRQLPEEGLKFMVYLQKENIIDESGMPKERFSAEFPKEGPSILRIQQVVRGDSAAYFCASSPDLATSTDTQYFGPGTRLTVL.

The V and J genes are TRBV6-1 and TRBJ2-3; 8 bases fit TRBD2. This CDR3 is 16 amino acids long. In germline, CDR1 is MNHNS, CDR2 SASEGT. The ends lost 6 bases at V and 3 bases at J; junction bases unmatched: 11. CDR3: CASSPRRRGVTDTQYF. In nucleotides, the CDR3 is TGTGCCAGCAGCCCCAGGCGGCGGGGGGTAACAGATACGCAGTATTTT.

The genes are TRBV2 and TRBJ2-5; D is perhaps TRBD1 (6 bases). This CDR3 contains 15 residues. Germline CDR1 is SNHLY and CDR2 is FYNNEI. V was shortened by 5 bases and J by 2 bases, with 15 bases between the two germline ends. CDR3 bases: TGTGCCAGCAGTCAAAATACAGGGAGTCAAGAGACCCAGTACTTC. The encoded protein is CASSQNTGSQETQYF.

The chain couples TRBV2 to TRBJ2-2; possibly TRBD1 for D (5 bases). Germline assignment: CDR1 SNHLY and CDR2 FYNNEI. Trimming left V 5 bases short and J 2 bases short, with 12 bases between. The CDR3 extends over 15 amino acids. The CDR3 DNA sequence: TGTGCCAGCAGTCCCCCAGGGCTAAACACCGGGGAGCTGTTTTTT. Its translation: CASSPPGLNTGELFF.

This clonotype was counted between two and nine times. The V gene is TRBV9, the J gene TRBJ2-5, with 8 nucleotides matching TRBD2. The end of the DNA aligns better with TRBJ2-7, so the J call may be wrong. The CDR3 is made up of 13 amino acids. Germline CDR1 is SGDLS and CDR2 is YYNGEE. CDR3: CASSVSGGNEQYF. CDR3 in DNA: TGTGCCAGCAGCGTCAGCGGGGGAAACGAGCAGTACTTC.

This sequence joins TRBV5-1 and TRBJ2-7, with 7 bases matching TRBD1. Germline CDR1 SGHRS, CDR2 YFSETQ. The CDR3 extends over 14 amino acids. J was trimmed by 6 bases and V by 3 bases; bases with no gene match: 9. The CDR3 coding sequence is TGCGCCAGCAGCTCGCAGGGACAGAGTACCGAGCAGTACTTC. It specifies CASSSQGQSTEQYF.

In this sample, this clonotype turned up a few times. This chain uses TRBV12-3 or TRBV12-4 with TRBJ2-1; D may be TRBD2 (5 bases). The DNA matches TRBJ2-7 better at its end, which makes the J call doubtful. The length of the CDR3 is 18 residues. CDR3 in amino acids: CASSLALTGILIYNEQYF. The CDR3 DNA is TGTGCCAGCAGTTTAGCGCTAACGGGGATCTTAATATACAATGAGCAGTACTTC.

For this clonotype: A single base separates this from a much larger clone, so it may be a read error. The genes are TRBV27 and TRBJ2-1, with TRBD1 identical over 9 bases. From germline, CDR1 is MNHEY and CDR2 SMNVEV (reference sequence). This CDR3 has 13 residues. V lost 6 bases, J lost 10 bases, and 7 bases stayed unmatched. The CDR3 here is CASRGTGTYEQFF. For the CDR3, the DNA is TGTGCCAGCAGGGGGACAGGGACCTACGAGCAGTTCTTC.